The entry below describes one T cell receptor beta chain. What it binds is unknown. Assay used: immunoSEQ multiplex PCR; TCRdb lists only in-frame clones, some missing. The table shows 110,000 to 150,000 clones, with approximately 92% occurring only once. The data belong to a study of T cell responses to AZD1222 COVID-19 vaccine. Study-wide points: The donor cohort was predominantly white British with a female majority, and clonal diversity may have been underestimated.

The TCR was taken from an adult in good health. The sequenced sample was peripheral blood, obtained on day 0 of AZD1222 vaccination.

Written as DNA, the CDR3 is TGTGCCAGCAGTCCCCGAACAGACACTGAAGCTTTCTTT. Its protein product is CASSPRTDTEAFF. The chain has TRBV6-2 or TRBV6-3 and TRBJ1-1; D is ambiguous. The germline V gene has CDR1 MNHEY and CDR2 SVGEGT. V was cut by 5 bases and J by 3 bases, with 10 bases left in between. The CDR3 runs 13 residues.